The 23 T cell receptor beta chains below come from one sample, sequenced in a study of cytomegalovirus exposure and HLA in healthy donors. The PCR was carried out with 60 Vbeta primers and 13 Jbeta primers. Data came from immunoSEQ multiplex PCR; TCRdb stores just in-frame clones and leaves some out. Found here are about 150,000 clones, 60% to 85% of them singletons; the top ten hold 1.8%. Material: PBMCs. All receptors derive from a female donor in good health and CMV-seropositive.

The V and J genes are TRBV7-9 and TRBJ1-2, with D unclear. Germline values: CDR1 SEHNR, CDR2 FQNEAQ (reference sequence). With 3 bases removed from V and 4 bases from J, the gap between germline ends came to 15 bases. The length of the CDR3 is 15 residues. CDR3 coding DNA: TGTGCCAGCAGCTTTGTTTCAGCGCCCTTCTATGGCTACACCTTC. This translates into CASSFVSAPFYGYTF. The complete variable domain, with remaining parts taken from reference TRBV7-9 and TRBJ1-2, reads DTGVSQNPRHKITKRGQNVTFRCDPISEHNRLYWYRQTLGQGPEFLTYFQNEAQLEKSRLLSDRFSAERPKGSFSTLEIQRTEQGDSAMYLCASSFVSAPFYGYTFGSGTRLTVV.

The chain is built from TRBV2 and TRBJ2-3; TRBD2 agrees at 12 bases. Germline values: CDR1 SNHLY, CDR2 FYNNEI. After removal of 7 bases from V and 5 bases from J, the junction contained 10 bases not matched to a gene. The CDR3 extends over 16 amino acids. CDR3 coding DNA: TGTGCCAGCACCTTACTAGCGGGGGGCACGCAAGATACGCAGTATTTT. It specifies CASTLLAGGTQDTQYF.

The chain is built from TRBV19 and TRBJ1-1, with D hard to call. V was cut by 8 bases and J by 1 base, with 11 bases left in between. Germline V gene sequence: CDR1 LNHDA, CDR2 SQIVND (reference sequence). This CDR3 has 13 residues. The CDR3 DNA reads TGTGCCAGTTGTGACACGCGGAACACTGAAGCTTTCTTT. This sequence encodes CASCDTRNTEAFF.

The chain employs TRBV28 and TRBJ2-2; tentative D call: TRBD1 (6 bases). V gave up 7 bases and J gave up 7 bases, with 10 bases separating them. CDR1 is MDHEN, CDR2 SYDVKM, per germline. The CDR3 consists of 12 residues. The CDR3 loop reads CASIQGNGELFF. CDR3 bases: TGTGCCAGCATTCAGGGGAACGGGGAGCTGTTTTTT.

The J gene is TRBJ2-3, the V gene TRBV15; weak D call: TRBD2 (6 bases). The germline V and J ends were trimmed by 0 bases and 0 bases, with 10 bases remaining between them. The CDR3 is 16 amino acids. The germline V gene has CDR1 LNHNV and CDR2 YYDKDF (reference sequence). The CDR3 sequence is CATSRDLATSTDTQYF. In DNA form, the CDR3 reads TGTGCCACCAGCAGAGATCTAGCGACAAGCACAGATACGCAGTATTTT.

The rearrangement uses TRBV28 and TRBJ2-1; 7 bases match TRBD2. V was clipped by 5 bases and J by 7 bases; unmatched bases: 11. Germline CDR1 reads MDHEN; CDR2 reads SYDVKM. The CDR3 length is 15 residues. The CDR3 bases are TGTGCCAGCAGTCCCCCCGGACTAGTTCGAAATGAGCAGTTCTTC. It yields the protein CASSPPGLVRNEQFF.

This chain joins TRBV6-1 and TRBJ1-4; D remains unclear. Trimming shortened V by 7 bases and J by 0 bases, and 9 bases separated the two germline ends. The CDR3 runs to 14 residues. Germline assignment: CDR1 MNHNS and CDR2 SASEGT. CDR3 sequence (DNA): TGTGCCAGCAATGCGGGTGCAACTAATGAAAAACTGTTTTTT. This gives the protein CASNAGATNEKLFF.

Only a few counts were recorded for this clone. V is TRBV2 and J is TRBJ2-2; 9 nucleotides match TRBD2. CDR3 length: 15 residues. Germline V gene sequence: CDR1 SNHLY, CDR2 FYNNEI. J gave up 4 bases and V 6 bases, and 6 bases lay outside the gene matches. CDR3 in amino acids: CASRSGGTITGELFF. The CDR3 DNA reads TGTGCCAGCAGGAGCGGGGGGACCATCACCGGGGAGCTGTTTTTT.

The chain couples TRBV9 to TRBJ1-1, with unresolved D. The germline V gene encodes CDR1 SGDLS and CDR2 YYNGEE. V was trimmed by 0 bases and J by 5 bases, leaving 8 bases between them. The CDR3 is made up of 13 amino acids. The CDR3 sequence is CASSVEAGTEAFF. The CDR3 DNA reads as TGTGCCAGCAGCGTAGAAGCGGGGACTGAAGCTTTCTTT. The full variable domain, rest sourced from reference TRBV9 and TRBJ1-1, is DSGVTQTPKHLITATGQRVTLRCSPRSGDLSVYWYQQSLDQGLQFLIQYYNGEERAKGNILERFSAQQFPDLHSELNLSSLELGDSALYFCASSVEAGTEAFFGQGTRLTVV.

This clone was observed a few times. The J gene is TRBJ2-2, the V gene TRBV5-6; TRBD1 matches 7 bases. Germline values: CDR1 SGHDT, CDR2 YYEEEE. V shed 0 bases, J shed 2 bases, and the junction held 4 bases outside the gene matches. The CDR3 consists of 16 residues. CDR3 in DNA: TGTGCCAGCAGCTTGGTTTGGACAGGCAACACCGGGGAGCTGTTTTTT. This codes for CASSLVWTGNTGELFF.

This clone was observed a single time. This chain links TRBV29-1 with TRBJ1-2, with 12 bases lining up with TRBD1. Germline lookup yields CDR1 SQVTM and CDR2 ANQGSEA. The V and J ends lost 4 bases and 3 bases, in that order; junction bases with no gene match: 12. This CDR3 region has 17 residues. CDR3 nucleotide sequence: TGCAGCGTTGGTCGGGACAGGGGGCACCCGATGGACTATGGCTACACCTTC. This sequence encodes CSVGRDRGHPMDYGYTF.

This chain links TRBV9 with TRBJ1-4; D remains unclear. V lost 0 bases, J lost 8 bases, and 14 bases lay in between. The length of the CDR3 is 15 residues. The germline gives CDR1 SGDLS, CDR2 YYNGEE. Written as DNA, the CDR3 is TGTGCCAGCAGCGTAGGGGTCCGAACGGGGGAAAAACTGTTTTTT. Protein sequence: CASSVGVRTGEKLFF.

The chain recombines TRBV18 with TRBJ2-6; TRBD2 matches at 7 bases. Germline V gene data show CDR1 as KGHSH and CDR2 as LQKENI. This CDR3 is built from 17 residues. Trimming at V came to 0 bases and at J to 0 bases, leaving 2 bases not matched to a gene. The CDR3 DNA is TGTGCCAGCTCACCACCGCGGGGGAACTCTGGGGCCAACGTCCTGACTTTC. The encoded protein is CASSPPRGNSGANVLTF. The variable domain in full, completed from reference TRBV18 and TRBJ2-6, reads NAGVMQNPRHLVRRRGQEARLRCSPMKGHSHVYWYRQLPEEGLKFMVYLQKENIIDESGMPKERFSAEFPKEGPSILRIQQVVRGDSAAYFCASSPPRGNSGANVLTFGAGSRLTVL.

The chain uses TRBV19 and TRBJ1-5; D is unclear. This CDR3 is 14 amino acids long. The germline V gene encodes CDR1 LNHDA and CDR2 SQIVND (reference sequence). The ends were cut back, 1 base at V and 3 bases at J, with 7 bases in the middle. The CDR3 loop is CASSIVGYNQPQHF. The CDR3 region has the DNA TGTGCCAGTAGTATAGTCGGTTACAATCAGCCCCAGCATTTT.

V is TRBV7-3 and J is TRBJ1-5; D is unresolved. The V end lost 4 bases, the J end lost 3 bases, and 10 bases lay between the germline ends. The CDR3 spans 14 residues. Germline V lookup: CDR1 SGHTA, CDR2 FQGTGA. The CDR3, as DNA: TGTGCCAGCAGCTCCGAGGCCTACAATCAGCCCCAGCATTTT. It codes for CASSSEAYNQPQHF.

This clone was seen once. This chain links TRBV9 with TRBJ2-1; tentatively, D is TRBD1 (7 bases). The germline V gene has CDR1 SGDLS and CDR2 YYNGEE. Between the trimmed V and J ends, which lost 0 bases and 4 bases, there was a span of 11 bases. The CDR3 loop spans 15 amino acids. The CDR3 spells CASSVGPGGYNEQFF. In DNA, the CDR3 is TGTGCCAGCAGCGTAGGGCCAGGGGGGTACAATGAGCAGTTCTTC.

V and J are TRBV6-1 and TRBJ1-1; 7 nucleotides match TRBD1. V lost 4 bases to trimming and J lost 9 bases; unmatched junction nucleotides: 8. Germline V gene data show CDR1 as MNHNS and CDR2 as SASEGT. The CDR3 covers 13 residues. CDR3 protein: CASSGQGTTQAFF. The CDR3 nucleotides are TGTGCCAGCAGTGGACAGGGAACGACGCAAGCTTTCTTT.

CDR3 amino acids: CASSPDRDRAYEQYF. The CDR3 DNA reads TGTGCCAGTAGTCCGGACCGGGACAGGGCCTACGAGCAGTACTTC. The chain combines TRBV19 with TRBJ2-7; 9 bases align to TRBD1. From germline, CDR1 is LNHDA and CDR2 SQIVND (reference sequence). J was trimmed by 2 bases and V by 5 bases; bases with no gene match: 7. The CDR3 totals 15 residues.

The gene calls are TRBV5-1 and TRBJ2-7; D remains unclear. From germline, CDR1 is SGHRS and CDR2 YFSETQ. The CDR3 has 14 residues. Trimming removed 0 bases at V and 3 bases at J, with 10 bases between. The CDR3 sequence is CASSLGGPNYEQYF. The DNA for the CDR3 is TGCGCCAGCAGCTTGGGAGGTCCGAACTACGAGCAGTACTTC.

This chain joins TRBV18 and TRBJ1-5; D gene ambiguous. Germline loops: CDR1 KGHSH, CDR2 LQKENI. There are 16 residues in the CDR3. V shed 5 bases and J shed 0 bases, with 14 bases lying between them. The CDR3 region is CASSFTSRYSNQPQHF. CDR3 DNA sequence: TGTGCCAGCTCATTCACTAGTCGATATAGCAATCAGCCCCAGCATTTT. The full variable domain, its missing parts supplied by reference TRBV18 and TRBJ1-5, is NAGVMQNPRHLVRRRGQEARLRCSPMKGHSHVYWYRQLPEEGLKFMVYLQKENIIDESGMPKERFSAEFPKEGPSILRIQQVVRGDSAAYFCASSFTSRYSNQPQHFGDGTRLSIL.

On this clone itself: Other DNA sequences of this sample code for an identical CDR3. The V gene is TRBV5-4, the J gene TRBJ2-7, with 14 bases fitting TRBD2. The CDR3 covers 16 residues. Losses at the gene ends were 0 bases for V and 4 bases for J; bases not matched to a gene: 3. The germline V gene encodes CDR1 SGHNT and CDR2 YYREEE (reference sequence). The CDR3: CASSLGGTSGRYEQYF. The CDR3 DNA follows: TGTGCCAGCAGCTTGGGGGGGACTAGCGGGAGATACGAGCAGTACTTC.

The rearrangement links TRBV28 to TRBJ1-2; a weak D match, TRBD1 (6 bases). V lost 3 bases and J lost 4, with 12 bases in between. This CDR3 is 14 amino acids long. CDR1 and CDR2 from the germline V gene are MDHEN and SYDVKM. The CDR3 sequence is CASSFGGGGYGYTF. The CDR3 DNA reads as TGTGCCAGCAGTTTCGGGGGAGGGGGCTATGGCTACACCTTC.

About this clone: The same CDR3 can be traced to other DNA sequences in this sample. V and J are TRBV6-1 and TRBJ2-3, with 8 bases aligning to TRBD1. V lost 6 bases and J lost 2; bases outside the gene matches: 7. Germline-derived CDR1 and CDR2 are MNHNS and SASEGT. CDR3 length equals 15 residues. Written as DNA, the CDR3 is TGTGCCAGCAGAGCAGACAGGGGTTCCACAGATACGCAGTATTTT. It translates to CASRADRGSTDTQYF.